Shown below are 3 T cell receptor beta chains from a single sample sequenced in a study of post-analysis software for immune sequencing data. Overall study results and limits: When patients were compared with controls, about 5 TRBV segments were more frequent, TRBV5-6, TRBV5-1 and TRBV20-1 among them.

Unique molecular identifiers featured in each of the TCR beta cDNA libraries. TCRdb independently ran MiXCR on the PCR reads; one entry per CDR3 protein. The sample yields about 200,000 distinct CDR3 sequences, 29% seen once. The antigens these receptors bind are not known. The specimen was blood. These receptors originate from a girl younger than 18 with multiple sclerosis.

V usage is TRBV29-1 and J usage is TRBJ2-7; D is perhaps TRBD1 or TRBD2 (5 bases each). The CDR3 covers 12 residues. The V end was cut by 7 bases, the J end by 5 bases, with 15 bases between. The germline gives CDR1 SQVTM, CDR2 ANQGSEA. CDR3 sequence (DNA): TGCAGCGCGACGACGGGGCGCCACGAGCAGTACGTC. Translation gives CSATTGRHEQYV.

This clonotype was counted only a few times. The genes are TRBV18 and TRBJ1-1; D gene uncertain. The CDR3 runs 16 residues. Germline V CDR1 and CDR2: KGHSH, LQKENI. V lost 8 bases and J 5 bases, leaving 24 bases between the germline ends. CDR3 loop: CASRRAASSAGTEAFF. The CDR3 DNA reads as TGTGCCAGCCGTCGTGCGGCATCCTCCGCTGGGACTGAAGCTTTCTTT.

Only a few counts were recorded for this clonotype. J is TRBJ2-7 and V is TRBV3-1, with D possibly TRBD2 on 5 matching bases. From germline, CDR1 is LGHDT and CDR2 YNNKEL (reference sequence). V lost 0 bases and J 1 base, leaving 13 bases between the germline ends. CDR3 length equals 16 residues. The CDR3 nucleotides read TGTGCCAGCAGCCAAGAGGACGGGGTGGGGTCCTACGAGCAGTACTTC. Translation gives CASSQEDGVGSYEQYF.